This T cell receptor (beta chain) was observed in a study of shared clonotypes between healthy human individuals. Libraries were prepared by immunoSEQ multiplex PCR; TCRdb keeps only in-frame clonotypes and omits some of them. In the table there are about 2 million clones, about 95% of which are singletons. Terminally differentiated effector memory CD45RA+ cells were excluded by CCR7 positive selection of CD45RO-negative cells. Concerning this clone itself: Mismatch with germline at one junction end may stem from a read error. In the same sample, other DNA sequences code for this CDR3.

The CDR3 runs to 13 residues. Germline CDR1 is SGHNT and CDR2 is YENEEA. The sample comprised naive CD8+ T cells sorted from blood. The receptor was derived from a man between 18 and 35 years old in good health. This chain uses TRBV11-3 with TRBJ1-1; no clear D. The CDR3 coding sequence is TGTGCCAGTAGCTCTCCCGGACGCACTGAAGCTTTCTTT. It encodes CASSSPGRTEAFF.